Listed below are T cell receptor beta chains from one sample, sequenced in a study of OX40 agonist ivuxolimab in advanced cancers. The protocol was immunoSEQ multiplex PCR, while the TCRdb copy is restricted to in-frame clones and leaves out a portion. This repertoire shows tens of thousands of clones, 82% found once; its top ten account for less than 2%. The starting material was CD4+ or CD8+ T cells sorted from blood, obtained in a trial of the OX40 agonist ivuxolimab. The receptors shown here come from an adult with an advanced solid tumor such as melanoma, head and neck, liver or kidney cancer. Each CDR3 is given with its conserved first and last residue. The order of the fields is clone size, V gene, CDR3 length, J gene, D gene, CDR3 DNA, CDR3 protein. The D gene is left open where the match is weak. Only some rows state a clone size, as once, few, many or a class for expanded clones.

>-|TRBV11-1|16|TRBJ2-3|-
TGTGCCAGCAGCTCAAAGGGACGGGGGCAATCGGATACGCAGTATTTT
CASSSKGRGQSDTQYF
>-|TRBV4-2|15|TRBJ2-2|-
TGTGCCAGCAGCCCGCTCTCCGCGAACACCGGGGAGCTGTTTTTT
CASSPLSANTGELFF
>-|TRBV2|15|TRBJ2-5|TRBD1
TGTGCCAGCAGTCCCGGGACAGGGAAGCAAGAGACCCAGTACTTC
CASSPGTGKQETQYF
>-|TRBV19|13|TRBJ1-2|-
TGTGCCAGTAGTATCGGATGGGGTTCTGGCTACACCTTC
CASSIGWGSGYTF
>-|TRBV7-2|14|TRBJ2-5|-
TGTGCCAGCAGCTACAGGGAGGACCGCGAGACCCAGTACTTC
CASSYREDRETQYF
>-|TRBV7-8|15|TRBJ1-6|-
TGTGCCAGCAGCTTAGAGTCAGGGGCTAATTCACCCCTCCACTTT
CASSLESGANSPLHF
>few|TRBV18|13|TRBJ2-2|-
TGTGCCAGCTCACCACTGCCGGGAGGGGAGCTGTTTTTT
CASSPLPGGELFF
>-|TRBV11-2|14|TRBJ1-2|-
TGTGCCAGCAGCTTAGATCGTCTGAACTATGGCTACACCTTC
CASSLDRLNYGYTF
>-|TRBV19|16|TRBJ1-3|-
TGTGCCAGTAGCCGAAGCGGAGGTAACTCTGGAAACACCATATATTTT
CASSRSGGNSGNTIYF
>-|TRBV4-1|16|TRBJ1-4|-
TGCGCCAGCAGCCAAGGAGTCGGGGCAACTAATGAAAAACTGTTTTTT
CASSQGVGATNEKLFF
>-|TRBV4-3|13|TRBJ2-1|-
TGCGCCAGCAGCCAAGGGAAGGGTACTGAGCAGTTCTTC
CASSQGKGTEQFF
>-|TRBV2|13|TRBJ2-7|-
TGTGCCAGCAGTCGGGACTTAGGAGCGGAGCAGTACTTC
CASSRDLGAEQYF
>-|TRBV7-2|15|TRBJ2-3|TRBD2
TGTGCCAGCAGCCTTAGCGGGGGGTCACGAGATACGCAGTATTTT
CASSLSGGSRDTQYF
>-|TRBV5-8|13|TRBJ1-5|TRBD1
TGTGCCAGCAGCGGGGACAGGGGTTGGCCCCAGCATTTT
CASSGDRGWPQHF
>-|TRBV7-2|16|TRBJ1-3|TRBD1
TGTGCCAGCAGCTTCGACAGGGGGCGGTATGGAAACACCATATATTTT
CASSFDRGRYGNTIYF
>-|TRBV30|13|TRBJ1-2|-
TGTGCCTGGAGTGTACTTCAGGCACGGGGCTACACCTTC
CAWSVLQARGYTF
>-|TRBV7-3|15|TRBJ2-2|TRBD1
TGTGCCAGCAGCTCCCCCGGGACAGGGACCGGGGAGCTGTTTTTT
CASSSPGTGTGELFF
>-|TRBV4-1|15|TRBJ2-6|-
TGCGCCAGCAGCCAGCCGACCTCTGGGGCCAACGTCCTGACTTTC
CASSQPTSGANVLTF
>-|TRBV6-6|15|TRBJ2-3|-
TGTGCCAGCAGTTTCCGAGGGTCCGGCACAGATACGCAGTATTTT
CASSFRGSGTDTQYF
>-|TRBV9|14|TRBJ2-7|TRBD1
TGTGCCAGCAGCGGGGGACAGGGCGTGGGCGAGCAGTACTTC
CASSGGQGVGEQYF
>-|TRBV12-5|14|TRBJ2-3|TRBD2
TGTGCTAGTGGTTTGACGGGGGGGCCAGATACGCAGTATTTT
CASGLTGGPDTQYF
>-|TRBV7-8|16|TRBJ1-6|TRBD1
TGTGCCAGCGGGGAACGGACAGGGGGCGCGGGGTCACCCCTCCACTTT
CASGERTGGAGSPLHF
>-|TRBV27|16|TRBJ1-1|TRBD1
TGTGCCAGCAGTTTATTCGGGGAGGGGGCGGGCACTGAAGCTTTCTTT
CASSLFGEGAGTEAFF
>few|TRBV29-1|15|TRBJ2-5|TRBD1
TGCAGCGGGGCCGGGACAGGGAGGTACCAAGAGACCCAGTACTTC
CSGAGTGRYQETQYF
>-|TRBV29-1|13|TRBJ1-1|-
TGCAGCGTTGTGCAGGGACCGAACACTGAAGCTTTCTTT
CSVVQGPNTEAFF
>once|TRBV27|15|TRBJ1-5|-
TGTGCCAGCAGTTCGGCCGTGAGGAGGGATCAGCCCCAGCATTTT
CASSSAVRRDQPQHF
>-|TRBV6-6|12|TRBJ2-2|-
TGTGCCAGCAGCCCGAACACCGGGGAGCTGTTTTTT
CASSPNTGELFF
>-|TRBV5-4|15|TRBJ1-1|TRBD1
TGTGCCAGCAGCCACAGGGGGGGGGTTGTCGCTGAAGCTTTCTTT
CASSHRGGVVAEAFF
>few|TRBV6-1|14|TRBJ1-6|TRBD1
TGTGCCAGCAGCCCACGGGAACAGGGGTCACCCCTCCACTTT
CASSPREQGSPLHF
>-|TRBV5-1|15|TRBJ2-1|TRBD2
TGCGCCAGCTTCCTAGCGGGGGGGCCCGGCAATGAGCAGTTCTTC
CASFLAGGPGNEQFF
>-|TRBV10-3|14|TRBJ1-2|-
TGTGCCATCAGCCCGGGACCTCCTGAGGATGGCTACACCTTC
CAISPGPPEDGYTF
>-|TRBV7-2|13|TRBJ2-2|-
TGTGCCAGCAGCCCCTGGGAAGCCGGGGAGCTGTTTTTT
CASSPWEAGELFF
>-|TRBV4-3|15|TRBJ2-2|TRBD1
TGCGCCAGCAGCCAAGATCGACAGGGGGTACGGGAGCTGTTTTTT
CASSQDRQGVRELFF
>-|TRBV6-6|15|TRBJ2-5|-
TGTGCCAGCAGCCGGGACTCGAGGCCACAGGAGACCCAGTACTTC
CASSRDSRPQETQYF
>once|TRBV4-3|15|TRBJ2-7|TRBD2
TGCGCCAGCAGCCGCCGCAGGGCGGGGGGGTACGAGCAGTACTTC
CASSRRRAGGYEQYF
>-|TRBV21-1|11|TRBJ1-5|-
TGTGCCAGCAGTGATAATCAGCCCCAGCATTTT
CASSDNQPQHF
>-|TRBV4-2|14|TRBJ2-7|TRBD1
TGTGCCAGCAGCTCAGGACAGGGTAGGCACGAGCAGTACTTC
CASSSGQGRHEQYF
>-|TRBV11-2|14|TRBJ2-7|-
TGTGCCAGCAGCTCTCAAGTGGGCGAGAGCGAGCAGTACTTC
CASSSQVGESEQYF
>-|TRBV7-2|13|TRBJ2-1|-
TGTGCCAGCAGCCAACGACTACACAATGAGCAGTTCTTC
CASSQRLHNEQFF
>-|TRBV29-1|13|TRBJ1-1|TRBD1
TGCAGCGCCCGGACAGGGGAGTCCACTGAAGCTTTCTTT
CSARTGESTEAFF
>-|TRBV18|19|TRBJ2-1|TRBD2
TGTGCCAGCTCCCGACAGGGGACTAGCGGGGGGTCCTCCTACAATGAGCAGTTCTTC
CASSRQGTSGGSSYNEQFF
>-|TRBV7-2|16|TRBJ2-4|TRBD2
TGTGCCAGCAGCTTTGGGACCAGCGGGGGCGGAAACATTCAGTACTTC
CASSFGTSGGGNIQYF
>once|TRBV5-1|15|TRBJ2-7|TRBD2
TGCGCCAGCAGCACCACGACTAGCGGGGGATCCGAGCAGTACTTC
CASSTTTSGGSEQYF
>-|TRBV7-3|15|TRBJ2-5|-
TGTGCCAGCAGCTTAGGGCTAGCACATCAAGAGACCCAGTACTTC
CASSLGLAHQETQYF